This is a list of T cell receptor beta chains from one sample in a study of blood T cell repertoires in COVID-19. Clones were read by immunoSEQ multiplex PCR, and TCRdb kept only the in-frame ones, dropping some. The table records hundreds of thousands of clones, roughly 87% of them present only once. Sample: peripheral blood. These receptors were taken from a human donor in a cohort sampled during active COVID-19. Both conserved end residues are part of each CDR3. A D gene is named only where the DNA matches it firmly. Expanded clones get a size class; other rows say once, few or many, or leave the size out.

J gene: TRBJ1-1
V gene: TRBV3-1/TRBV3-2
clone size: -
D gene: -
CDR3 DNA: TGTGCCAGCAGCCAAGATCTGGCGGGAAGCACTGAAGCTTTCTTT
CDR3 protein: CASSQDLAGSTEAFF

J gene: TRBJ2-7
V gene: TRBV13
clone size: -
D gene: -
CDR3 DNA: TGTGCCAGCAGCGATAGCTCCTACGAGCAGTACTTC
CDR3 protein: CASSDSSYEQYF

J gene: TRBJ1-6
V gene: TRBV4-3
clone size: -
D gene: TRBD1
CDR3 DNA: TGCGCCAGCAGCCAAGATCCGACAGGGTCTAATTCACCCCTCCACTTT
CDR3 protein: CASSQDPTGSNSPLHF

J gene: TRBJ1-1
V gene: TRBV30
clone size: few
D gene: TRBD1
CDR3 DNA: TGTGCCTGGGCCACGACAGGGAGAGCTTTCTTT
CDR3 protein: CAWATTGRAFF

J gene: TRBJ2-7
V gene: TRBV6-5
clone size: -
D gene: -
CDR3 DNA: TGTGCCAGCACACCGTGGCCCAAAGAGCAGTACTTC
CDR3 protein: CASTPWPKEQYF

J gene: TRBJ1-1
V gene: TRBV28
clone size: -
D gene: -
CDR3 DNA: TGTGCCAGCAGCCTCCGTGAAGCGACTGAAGCTTTCTTT
CDR3 protein: CASSLREATEAFF

J gene: TRBJ2-7
V gene: TRBV5-1
clone size: -
D gene: TRBD2
CDR3 DNA: TGCGCCAGCAGCTTGGATGGGGGGGATACCTACGAGCAGTACTTC
CDR3 protein: CASSLDGGDTYEQYF

J gene: TRBJ2-5
V gene: TRBV7-2
clone size: once
D gene: TRBD1
CDR3 DNA: TGTGCCAGCAGCTTATACCAGGGGGAAGAGACCCAGTACTTC
CDR3 protein: CASSLYQGEETQYF

J gene: TRBJ2-7
V gene: TRBV5-1
clone size: -
D gene: TRBD1
CDR3 DNA: TGCGCCAGCAGCTTGGCCGTCCGGCAGGGGGCCTCCTACGAGCAGTACTTC
CDR3 protein: CASSLAVRQGASYEQYF

J gene: TRBJ1-3
V gene: TRBV7-9
clone size: -
D gene: -
CDR3 DNA: TGTGCCAGCAGCTTAGCTGGCGGGGGGACAGGAAACACCATATATTTT
CDR3 protein: CASSLAGGGTGNTIYF

J gene: TRBJ2-5
V gene: TRBV2
clone size: -
D gene: TRBD2
CDR3 DNA: TGTGCCAGCAGTATACTAGCGGGGGTTGGGGAGACCCAGTACTTC
CDR3 protein: CASSILAGVGETQYF

J gene: TRBJ2-1
V gene: TRBV5-4
clone size: -
D gene: TRBD2
CDR3 DNA: TGTGCCAGCAGCCGTTCTCGGGGTGGTAGCGGGGTCAATGAGCAGTTCTTC
CDR3 protein: CASSRSRGGSGVNEQFF

J gene: TRBJ2-1
V gene: TRBV20-1
clone size: -
D gene: -
CDR3 DNA: TGCAGTGCTAGTAGGGGGGGGCGCGGATTTAGTTCCTACAATGAGCAGTTCTTC
CDR3 protein: CSASRGGRGFSSYNEQFF

J gene: TRBJ2-7
V gene: TRBV7-2
clone size: -
D gene: TRBD2
CDR3 DNA: TGTGCCAGCAGCATCCCAGGGGGACTAGCGGGCGGCGAGCAGTACTTC
CDR3 protein: CASSIPGGLAGGEQYF

J gene: TRBJ1-5
V gene: TRBV2
clone size: -
D gene: -
CDR3 DNA: TGTGCCAGCAGTGACCGAAGGGGTGGAGAGAATCAGCCCCAGCATTTT
CDR3 protein: CASSDRRGGENQPQHF

J gene: TRBJ2-3
V gene: TRBV4-1
clone size: -
D gene: TRBD1
CDR3 DNA: TGCGCCAGCAGCCAAACCAGCGGGACAGGGTGGGTAGATACGCAGTATTTT
CDR3 protein: CASSQTSGTGWVDTQYF

J gene: TRBJ2-7
V gene: TRBV5-4
clone size: -
D gene: -
CDR3 DNA: TGTGCCAGCAGCTTGGATGCAGCAGGCGAGCAGTACTTC
CDR3 protein: CASSLDAAGEQYF

J gene: TRBJ1-2
V gene: TRBV30
clone size: -
D gene: -
CDR3 DNA: TGTGCCTGGAGTTTTGGACAGAATGGCTACACCTTC
CDR3 protein: CAWSFGQNGYTF

J gene: TRBJ2-7
V gene: TRBV25-1
clone size: -
D gene: TRBD1
CDR3 DNA: TGTGCCAGCAGTGATTTTAGGACAGGGGGGGACGAGCAGTACTTC
CDR3 protein: CASSDFRTGGDEQYF